The 3 T cell receptor beta chains below were found in one sample sequenced in a study of post-analysis software for immune sequencing data. Every TCR beta cDNA library bore unique molecular identifiers. Via MiXCR, TCRdb re-called the PCR reads, giving one row per CDR3 protein. The top ten hold 28% of the sample, which has under 200,000 distinct CDR3 sequences, 35% to 40% seen once. The sample here was blood, taken after autologous hematopoietic stem cell transplantation. Receptors were obtained from a girl aged 10 to 17 with multiple sclerosis.

This CDR3 reads CASSLRTGYTEAFF. Written as DNA, the CDR3 is TGTGCCAGCAGTTTGCGGACAGGGTACACTGAAGCTTTCTTT. This chain uses TRBV28 with TRBJ1-1, with 8 bases fitting TRBD1. CDR3 length: 14 residues. The trim removed 3 bases at V and 3 bases at J, leaving 3 bases unmatched. Germline values: CDR1 MDHEN, CDR2 SYDVKM.

The J gene is TRBJ2-6, the V gene TRBV20-1; the match to TRBD1 covers 10 bases. After removal of 5 bases from V and 1 base from J, the junction contained 8 bases not matched to a gene. The CDR3 sequence is 17 residues long. Germline V gene lookup returns CDR1 DFQATT and CDR2 SNEGSKA (reference sequence). CDR3 amino acids: CSALDRGRSSGANVLTF. In DNA form, the CDR3 reads TGCAGTGCTCTAGACAGGGGGCGGTCTTCTGGGGCCAACGTCCTGACTTTC.

The rearrangement joins TRBV11-1 to TRBJ2-7, with D perhaps matching TRBD1 or TRBD2 (5 bases each). The CDR3 consists of 16 residues. The ends were cut back, 2 bases at V and 5 bases at J, with 19 bases in the middle. Germline V lookup: CDR1 SGHAT, CDR2 FQDESV (reference sequence). CDR3 sequence: CASSLRASRARHEQYF. The CDR3 bases are TGTGCCAGCAGCTTACGGGCTAGCAGGGCACGCCACGAGCAGTACTTC.